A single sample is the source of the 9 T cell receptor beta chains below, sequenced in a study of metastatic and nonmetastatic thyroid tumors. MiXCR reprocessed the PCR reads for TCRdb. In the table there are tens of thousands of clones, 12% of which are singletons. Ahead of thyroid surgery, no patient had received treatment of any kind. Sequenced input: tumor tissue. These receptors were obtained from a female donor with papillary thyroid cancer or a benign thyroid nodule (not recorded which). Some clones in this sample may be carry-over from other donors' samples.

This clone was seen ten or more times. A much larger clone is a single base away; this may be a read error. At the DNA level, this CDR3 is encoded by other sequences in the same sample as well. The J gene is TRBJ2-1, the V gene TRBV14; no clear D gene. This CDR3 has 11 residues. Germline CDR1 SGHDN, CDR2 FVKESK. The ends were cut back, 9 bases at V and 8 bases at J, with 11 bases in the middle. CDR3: CASSFSYEQFF. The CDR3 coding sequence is TGTGCCAGTAGCTTTAGCTATGAGCAGTTCTTC.

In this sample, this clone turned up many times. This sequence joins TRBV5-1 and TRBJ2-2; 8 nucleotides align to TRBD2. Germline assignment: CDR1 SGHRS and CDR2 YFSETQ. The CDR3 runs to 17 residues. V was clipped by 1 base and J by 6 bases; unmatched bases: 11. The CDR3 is CASSLLDGRAPAGELFF. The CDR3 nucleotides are TGCGCCAGCAGCTTGCTTGACGGGAGGGCCCCCGCCGGGGAGCTGTTTTTT.

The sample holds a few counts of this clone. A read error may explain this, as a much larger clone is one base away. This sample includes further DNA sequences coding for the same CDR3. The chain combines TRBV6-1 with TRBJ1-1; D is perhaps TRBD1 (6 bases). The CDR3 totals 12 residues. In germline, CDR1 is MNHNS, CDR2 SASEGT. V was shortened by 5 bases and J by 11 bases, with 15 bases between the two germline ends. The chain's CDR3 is CASSPPGGRAFF. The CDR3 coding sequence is TGTGCCAGCAGTCCCCCGGGGGGGCGTGCTTTCTTT.

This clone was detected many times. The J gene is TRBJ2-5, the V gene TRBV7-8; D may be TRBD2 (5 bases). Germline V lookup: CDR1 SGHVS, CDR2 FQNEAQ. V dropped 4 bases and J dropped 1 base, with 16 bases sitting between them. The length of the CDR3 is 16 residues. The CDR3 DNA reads TGTGCCAGCAGCTCAAGGCCGGGAAGCACCCAAGAGACCCAGTACTTC. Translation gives CASSSRPGSTQETQYF.

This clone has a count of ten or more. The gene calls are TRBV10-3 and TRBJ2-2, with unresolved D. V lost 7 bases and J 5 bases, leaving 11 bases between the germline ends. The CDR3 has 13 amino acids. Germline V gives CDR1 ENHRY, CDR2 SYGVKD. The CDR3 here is CAITAPPTGELFF. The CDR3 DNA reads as TGTGCCATCACGGCCCCCCCAACCGGGGAGCTGTTTTTT.

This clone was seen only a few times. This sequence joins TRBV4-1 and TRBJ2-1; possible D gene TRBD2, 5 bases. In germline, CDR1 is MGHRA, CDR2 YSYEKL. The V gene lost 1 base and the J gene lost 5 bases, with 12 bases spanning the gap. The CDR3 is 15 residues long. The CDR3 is CASSQVASGNNEQFF. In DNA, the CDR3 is TGCGCCAGCAGCCAAGTAGCGTCTGGGAACAATGAGCAGTTCTTC.

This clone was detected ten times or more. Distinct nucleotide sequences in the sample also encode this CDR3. The CDR3 DNA reads TGTGCCAGCAGGCTGAACGGACAGTCAGATACGCAGTATTTT. This encodes CASRLNGQSDTQYF. The J gene is TRBJ2-3, the V gene TRBV6-1, with D maybe TRBD1 (6 bases). The CDR3 contains 14 residues. The V and J ends lost 6 bases and 4 bases respectively, with 14 bases between them. Germline CDR1 MNHNS, CDR2 SASEGT.

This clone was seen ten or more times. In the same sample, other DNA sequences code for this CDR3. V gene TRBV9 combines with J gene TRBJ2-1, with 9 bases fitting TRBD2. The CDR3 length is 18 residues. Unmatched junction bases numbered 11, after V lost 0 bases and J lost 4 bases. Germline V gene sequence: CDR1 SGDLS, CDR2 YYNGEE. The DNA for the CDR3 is TGTGCCAGCAGCGTAGCGGGATTGTCGACTAGCGGTTACAATGAGCAGTTCTTC. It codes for CASSVAGLSTSGYNEQFF.

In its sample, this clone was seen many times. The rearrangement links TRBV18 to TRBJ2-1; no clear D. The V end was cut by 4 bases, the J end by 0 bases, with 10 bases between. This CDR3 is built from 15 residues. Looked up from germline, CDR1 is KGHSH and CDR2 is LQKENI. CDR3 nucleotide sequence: TGTGCCAGCTCACTCAACTGGAACTCCTACAATGAGCAGTTCTTC. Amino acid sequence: CASSLNWNSYNEQFF. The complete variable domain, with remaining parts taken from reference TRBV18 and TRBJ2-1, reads NAGVMQNPRHLVRRRGQEARLRCSPMKGHSHVYWYRQLPEEGLKFMVYLQKENIIDESGMPKERFSAEFPKEGPSILRIQQVVRGDSAAYFCASSLNWNSYNEQFFGPGTRLTVL.